This TCR beta chain was sequenced during a study of blood T cell repertoires in COVID-19. In the study overall: Samples taken during acute and convalescent COVID-19 were collected in the United States, Italy and Spain. Sources were T cells, B-cell-depleted T cells, or PBMCs; the material itself was cDNA or gDNA.

This CDR3 comprises 15 residues. CDR1 and CDR2 from the germline V gene are SNHLY and FYNNEI. The V gene lost 3 bases and the J gene lost 0 bases, with 9 bases spanning the gap. This clone was found once. Original processing notes: Using reference gene primer amplification, nucleated cell counts were estimated. Assay: immunoSEQ multiplex PCR; the TCRdb copy retains only in-frame clones and omits some. That table gives V, J and clone size, and the DNA gave D and trimming. Counted here are 180,000 or so clones, roughly 89% occurring once; the ten biggest clones make up 3% to 4.5%. The receptor was isolated from a man younger than 35 with active or convalescent COVID-19. Sequencing was done on a sample of peripheral blood. The chain links TRBV2 to TRBJ2-1; D is uncertain. The CDR3 here is CASSELWSSYNEQFF. CDR3 DNA: TGTGCCAGCAGTGAGCTGTGGAGCTCCTACAATGAGCAGTTCTTC.